The entry below gives a single TCR beta chain sequence along with its context. A multiplex PCR was run with 60 Vbeta primers and 13 Jbeta primers. Here immunoSEQ multiplex PCR was the method, and the copy in TCRdb shows in-frame clones only, minus some. The data contain over 150,000 clones, 77% of them singletons. The sample is drawn from a study of cytomegalovirus exposure and HLA in healthy donors. Per germline, CDR1 ENHRY and CDR2 SYGVKD. V shed 6 bases and J 8 bases; nucleotides not matched to a gene: 5. This CDR3 has 13 residues. The sample taken for sequencing was PBMCs. This chain links TRBV10-3 with TRBJ2-1; 9 positions match TRBD2. The source of this sequence is a woman in her thirties in good health and CMV-seropositive. CDR3 DNA sequence: TGTGCCATCAGCAATAGCGGGAGCCATGAGCAGTTCTTC. It yields the protein CAISNSGSHEQFF.